The 21 T cell receptor beta chains presented below share a single source sample, sequenced in a study of T cells after yellow fever vaccination. TCRdb re-called the 5' RACE reads through MiXCR, storing one row per CDR3 protein. The data show roughly 240,000 distinct CDR3 sequences, roughly 6.8% seen once. The sample consisted of CD4+ T cells sorted from PBMCs, taken on the day of the yellow fever booster vaccination. These TCRs come from a man under 40 who received the YFV17D yellow fever vaccine.

This clonotype was picked up many times. V gene TRBV7-6 combines with J gene TRBJ1-3; D uncertain. The CDR3 spans 14 residues. CDR1 is SGHVS and CDR2 is FNYEAQ in the germline V gene. With 2 bases removed from V and 4 bases from J, the gap between germline ends came to 9 bases. In DNA form, the CDR3 reads TGTGCCAGCAGCTTATCCGGGGTGGGAAACACCATATATTTT. Amino acid sequence: CASSLSGVGNTIYF.

This clonotype was seen only a few times. The V and J genes are TRBV19 and TRBJ1-2; D uncertain. Germline V lookup: CDR1 LNHDA, CDR2 SQIVND (reference sequence). Trimming shortened V by 3 bases and J by 1 base, and 9 bases separated the two germline ends. The CDR3 consists of 14 residues. This CDR3 reads CASSITTGNYGYTF. CDR3 in DNA: TGTGCCAGTAGTATCACGACCGGTAACTATGGCTACACCTTC.

This clonotype was observed a handful of times. The junction departs from germline at one end; a sequencing error may be responsible. J is TRBJ1-5 and V is TRBV28; TRBD1 is a possible D gene (5 bases). Germline V gives CDR1 MDHEN, CDR2 SYDVKM. The CDR3 has 14 residues. As DNA, the CDR3 is TGTGCCACCAGTCGGGGACCCTTAAATCAGCCCCAGCATTTT. Its translation: CATSRGPLNQPQHF. Combining the CDR3 with reference TRBV28 and TRBJ1-5 gives the whole variable domain DVKVTQSSRYLVKRTGEKVFLECVQDMDHENMFWYRQDPGLGLRLIYFSYDVKMKEKGDIPEGYSVSREKKERFSLILESASTNQTSMYLCATSRGPLNQPQHFGDGTRLSIL.

This clonotype occurred many times. The V and J genes are TRBV4-3 and TRBJ2-1; 9 bases agree with TRBD1. Germline CDR1 and CDR2: LGHNA and YSLEER. The J segment lost 8 bases and the V segment lost 1 base, leaving 6 bases of the junction unmatched. CDR3 length: 15 amino acids. CDR3 amino acids: CASSQAGTGFYEQFF. The DNA for the CDR3 is TGCGCCAGCAGCCAAGCCGGGACAGGGTTCTATGAGCAGTTCTTC.

This clonotype was counted at least ten times. The CDR3 protein is CSAVGQGGYTF. DNA for the CDR3: TGCAGTGCTGTCGGACAGGGAGGCTACACCTTC. J is TRBJ1-2 and V is TRBV20-1, with 8 bases fitting TRBD1. The CDR3 has 11 amino acids. After removal of 5 bases from V and 8 bases from J, the junction contained 4 bases not matched to a gene. CDR1 and CDR2 (germline): DFQATT, SNEGSKA (reference sequence).

V gene TRBV9 combines with J gene TRBJ2-3; TRBD2 is a possible D gene (5 bases). This CDR3 region has 14 residues. CDR1 is SGDLS, CDR2 YYNGEE, per germline. The ends were cut back, 0 bases at V and 4 bases at J, with 9 bases in the middle. The CDR3, as DNA: TGTGCCAGCAGCGTAGGGGGAGCCCCAGATACGCAGTATTTT. The encoded protein is CASSVGGAPDTQYF.

This clonotype has a count of ten or more. The gene calls are TRBV6-2 or TRBV6-3 and TRBJ2-2; D remains ambiguous. V lost 6 bases to trimming and J lost 5 bases, with 16 bases between them. The CDR3 sequence is 15 residues long. Germline V lookup: CDR1 MNHEY, CDR2 SVGEGT. The CDR3 bases are TGTGCCAGCAGCCACTCGGGTGGATGGACCGGGGAGCTGTTTTTT. Its protein is CASSHSGGWTGELFF.

In this sample, this clonotype turned up a few times. This rearrangement joins TRBV5-1 to TRBJ2-1, with D perhaps matching TRBD2 (7 bases). This CDR3 region has 17 residues. The germline gives CDR1 SGHRS, CDR2 YFSETQ. Trimming shortened V by 1 base and J by 7 bases, and 21 bases separated the two germline ends. The CDR3 DNA sequence: TGCGCCAGCAGCTTGATGGTCGGGGGGCGGAAGGGTAATGAGCAGTTCTTC. Encoded protein: CASSLMVGGRKGNEQFF. Full variable domain (remainder filled in from reference TRBV5-1 and TRBJ2-1): KAGVTQTPRYLIKTRGQQVTLSCSPISGHRSVSWYQQTPGQGLQFLFEYFSETQRNKGNFPGRFSGRQFSNSRSEMNVSTLELGDSALYLCASSLMVGGRKGNEQFFGPGTRLTVL.

This clonotype was counted a few times. The V gene is TRBV29-1, the J gene TRBJ2-5; TRBD2 matches 9 bases. The CDR3 is 13 amino acids. Trimming at V came to 6 bases and at J to 4 bases, leaving 6 bases not matched to a gene. Per germline, CDR1 SQVTM and CDR2 ANQGSEA. CDR3 loop: CSVYELAGETQYF. The CDR3 region has the DNA TGCAGCGTCTACGAACTAGCGGGAGAGACCCAGTACTTC. Drawing the rest from reference TRBV29-1 and TRBJ2-5, the complete variable domain is SAVISQKPSRDICQRGTSLTIQCQVDSQVTMMFWYRQQPGQSLTLIATANQGSEATYESGFVIDKFPISRPNLTFSTLTVSNMSPEDSSIYLCSVYELAGETQYFGPGTRLLVL.

V is TRBV5-1 and J is TRBJ2-1; D not certain. The CDR3 is made up of 15 amino acids. V dropped 8 bases and J dropped 0 bases, with 15 bases sitting between them. Germline V gene data show CDR1 as SGHRS and CDR2 as YFSETQ. CDR3 sequence (DNA): TGCGCCAGTAAGATCGACGGTCTCTCCTACAATGAGCAGTTCTTC. Protein: CASKIDGLSYNEQFF.

This clonotype was detected many times. The V and J genes are TRBV7-6 and TRBJ2-2; 8 bases fit TRBD1. With 5 bases clipped from V and 3 bases from J, the junction kept 5 bases outside the gene matches. The CDR3 contains 15 residues. Per germline, CDR1 SGHVS and CDR2 FNYEAQ. CDR3 in DNA: TGTGCCAGCAGCAGGCAGGGGGCGTACACCGGGGAGCTGTTTTTT. Encoded protein: CASSRQGAYTGELFF.

On this clonotype: This could be a read error, since a much larger clone is one nucleotide away. The chain combines TRBV7-2 with TRBJ2-3; no reliable D call. This CDR3 has 12 amino acids. V shed 1 base and J shed 4 bases, with 3 bases lying between them. CDR1 and CDR2 (germline): SGHTA, FQGNSA. The CDR3 protein is CASSLDSDTQYF. As DNA, the CDR3 is TGTGCCAGCAGCTTAGACTCAGATACGCAGTATTTT.

V is TRBV30 and J is TRBJ2-7; D gene unclear. The CDR3 consists of 11 residues. V was cut by 1 base and J by 2 bases, with 3 bases left in between. Per germline, CDR1 GTSNPN and CDR2 SVGIG (reference sequence). The CDR3 DNA reads as TGTGCCTGGAGTGCCCCCTACGAGCAGTACTTC. Its protein product is CAWSAPYEQYF.

The gene calls are TRBV12-3 or TRBV12-4 and TRBJ1-5; D unclear. The CDR3 sequence is 13 residues long. V was shortened by 7 bases and J by 5 bases, with 12 bases between the two germline ends. Here the CDR3 DNA reads TGTGCCAGCACCCCCTCCCCCGATCAGCCCCAGCATTTT. Amino acids: CASTPSPDQPQHF.

This clonotype was detected a few times. The CDR3 reads CASSRGGGPDTQYF. DNA for the CDR3: TGTGCCAGCAGTCGCGGGGGGGGTCCAGATACGCAGTATTTT. This chain links TRBV12-3 or TRBV12-4 with TRBJ2-3; TRBD2 matches at 9 bases. J lost 4 bases, V lost 5 bases, and 4 bases had no gene match. There are 14 residues in the CDR3.

In this sample, this clonotype turned up many times. This chain uses TRBV23-1 with TRBJ2-6; D is unresolved. TRBV23-1 is flagged as an ORF with uncertain function. V lost 8 bases to trimming and J lost 4 bases, with 15 bases between them. There are 15 residues in the CDR3. The DNA of the CDR3 is TGCGCCAGCCCCCCCGGGCCCTCAGGGGCCAACGTCCTGACTTTC. As protein: CASPPGPSGANVLTF.

This clonotype was counted ten times or more. This chain joins TRBV6-1 and TRBJ2-5; 7 bases line up with TRBD2. Per germline, CDR1 MNHNS and CDR2 SASEGT. With 9 bases clipped from V and 5 bases from J, the junction kept 12 bases outside the gene matches. This CDR3 spans 14 amino acids. CDR3 nucleotide sequence: TGTGCCAGTAGGAGCGGGAATATTGGGGAGACCCAGTACTTC. This codes for CASRSGNIGETQYF.

Only a few counts were recorded for this clonotype. The chain links TRBV30 to TRBJ2-3; D gene uncertain. The CDR3 length is 13 residues. V shed 5 bases and J shed 10 bases, with 19 bases lying between them. Germline V gene lookup returns CDR1 GTSNPN and CDR2 SVGIG (reference sequence). CDR3 region: CAWDKWTRMAQYF. In nucleotides, the CDR3 is TGTGCCTGGGATAAATGGACCCGGATGGCGCAGTATTTT.

This clonotype showed up just a few times. V is TRBV2 and J is TRBJ2-2, with D possibly TRBD2 on 5 matching bases. Trimming pared 4 bases from V and 5 bases from J, leaving 11 bases between. The germline V gene has CDR1 SNHLY and CDR2 FYNNEI. The CDR3 length is 14 residues. CDR3 region: CASSGLTDTGELFF. Here the CDR3 DNA reads TGTGCCAGCAGTGGACTAACAGATACCGGGGAGCTGTTTTTT. Using reference TRBV2 and TRBJ2-2 for the parts outside the CDR3, the full variable domain is EPEVTQTPSHQVTQMGQEVILRCVPISNHLYFYWYRQILGQKVEFLVSFYNNEISEKSEIFDDQFSVERPDGSNFTLKIRSTKLEDSAMYFCASSGLTDTGELFFGEGSRLTVL.

This clonotype turned up a few times. The chain recombines TRBV3-1 with TRBJ2-7; 12 bases are shared with TRBD2. Germline CDR1 reads LGHDT; CDR2 reads YNNKEL (reference sequence). This CDR3 is 16 amino acids long. Trimming removed 0 bases from V and 6 bases from J; junction bases left unmatched: 6. Written as DNA, the CDR3 is TGTGCCAGCAGCCAAGATTCTAGCGGGAGGGCCCCCGAGCAGTACTTC. Protein: CASSQDSSGRAPEQYF.

The gene calls are TRBV18 and TRBJ2-7; D possibly corresponds to TRBD1 (5 bases). Trimming took off 2 bases at V and 7 bases at J, with 12 bases between the two ends. CDR1 is KGHSH and CDR2 is LQKENI in the germline V gene. The CDR3 is 13 amino acids. The CDR3 DNA reads as TGTGCCAGCTCACCAAAACAGGACCAGGAGCAGTACTTC. As protein: CASSPKQDQEQYF.